One T cell receptor (beta chain) is described in this entry. What it recognizes is unknown. The data stem from a study of T cell responses to AZD1222 COVID-19 vaccine. Overall study findings and caveats: It should be noted that donors were predominantly white British and more often female, and clonal diversity was possibly underestimated. Spike-specific TCR depth and breadth grew after two AZD1222 doses. Close to half of spike-specific TCRs reportedly recognize unmutated variant regions. Among AZD1222 vaccinees, only 5 to 7 were seropositive at baseline.

TCRdb's table, derived via immunoSEQ multiplex PCR, lists solely in-frame clones and lacks some. Among approximately 60,000 clones, approximately 80% were seen once, and the ten largest hold 11% to 15%. The CDR3 is 13 amino acids. Unmatched junction bases numbered 4, after V lost 6 bases and J lost 6 bases. The source material was peripheral blood, sampled on day 0 of AZD1222 vaccination. The J gene is TRBJ1-5, the V gene TRBV12-3 or TRBV12-4; TRBD1 matches at 8 bases. The TCR sequence derives from an adult in good health. The CDR3 region is CASRPRGLQPQHF. The CDR3 nucleotides read TGTGCCAGCAGACCCAGGGGGCTTCAGCCCCAGCATTTT.